The 8 T cell receptor beta chains in this list originate from one sample, sequenced in a study of beta chain features in type 1 diabetes. The study reverse transcribed the entire isolated RNA, so it sequenced expressed TCRB transcripts. Sequenced by immunoSEQ multiplex PCR; TCRdb stores in-frame clones only, minus some. The sample consists of about 150,000 clones, over 8.5% of them appearing once. Sequencing was carried out using central memory CD4+ T cells from blood. The receptors were gathered from a man between 18 and 29 years old in good health.

This clone was counted between two and nine times. The rearrangement links TRBV5-1 to TRBJ2-7; 8 nucleotides agree with TRBD1. The V and J ends lost 4 bases and 2 bases, in that order; junction bases with no gene match: 8. The CDR3 loop spans 15 amino acids. Germline CDR1 is SGHRS and CDR2 is YFSETQ. CDR3 amino acids: CASSQGAGLTYEQYF. DNA of the CDR3: TGCGCCAGCAGCCAGGGGGCCGGGCTAACCTACGAGCAGTACTTC. The full variable domain, in which reference TRBV5-1 and TRBJ2-7 provide the parts outside the CDR3, is KAGVTQTPRYLIKTRGQQVTLSCSPISGHRSVSWYQQTPGQGLQFLFEYFSETQRNKGNFPGRFSGRQFSNSRSEMNVSTLELGDSALYLCASSQGAGLTYEQYFGPGTRLTVT.

This sequence joins TRBV28 and TRBJ2-2; D is unclear. Germline CDR1 reads MDHEN; CDR2 reads SYDVKM. The CDR3 extends over 11 amino acids. Trimming removed 3 bases at V and 7 bases at J, with 3 bases between. The CDR3 region is CASSFRGELFF. The CDR3 bases are TGTGCCAGCAGTTTCCGCGGGGAGCTGTTTTTT.

This chain connects TRBV28 to TRBJ2-3; D is unclear. The CDR3 has 13 amino acids. Trimming stripped 2 bases from V and 1 base from J, with 4 bases between. Germline assignment: CDR1 MDHEN and CDR2 SYDVKM. CDR3 region: CASSLVGTDTQYF. The CDR3 DNA follows: TGTGCCAGCAGTTTAGTAGGCACAGATACGCAGTATTTT.

This clone showed up many times. V usage is TRBV6-5 and J usage is TRBJ2-5; 7 nucleotides agree with TRBD1. The J segment lost 4 bases and the V segment lost 5 bases, leaving 10 bases of the junction unmatched. The CDR3 covers 15 residues. Germline V gene sequence: CDR1 MNHEY, CDR2 SVGAGI. The CDR3 DNA is TGTGCCAGCAGTCCGAGGGACAGAGGGGGAGAGACCCAGTACTTC. It specifies CASSPRDRGGETQYF.

This clone was seen at least ten times. The gene calls are TRBV6-5 and TRBJ1-2; a possible D gene is TRBD1 (5 bases). The CDR3 contains 13 residues. With 6 bases removed from V and 8 bases from J, the gap between germline ends came to 16 bases. Germline-derived CDR1 and CDR2 are MNHEY and SVGAGI. The CDR3 region is CASSRSGHRGYTF. In DNA, the CDR3 is TGTGCCAGCAGCCGCTCCGGACATCGGGGCTACACCTTC.

This clone was counted only a few times. The chain is built from TRBV5-1 and TRBJ2-5; TRBD2 agrees at 15 bases. The CDR3 totals 17 residues. Germline V gives CDR1 SGHRS, CDR2 YFSETQ. V lost 3 bases, J lost 4 bases, and 7 bases stayed unmatched. The CDR3 DNA follows: TGCGCCAGCAGCTCGGGACTAGCGGGAGGTGGCGGAGAGACCCAGTACTTC. Encoded protein: CASSSGLAGGGGETQYF.

This clone was seen only a few times. This sequence joins TRBV9 and TRBJ2-5, with D perhaps assigned TRBD1 or TRBD2 (5 bases each). Germline CDR1 is SGDLS and CDR2 is YYNGEE. CDR3 size: 13 residues. Trimming took off 0 bases at V and 5 bases at J, with 8 bases between the two ends. The DNA of the CDR3 is TGTGCCAGCAGCGTAGGAGGGGCGGAGACCCAGTACTTC. Encoded protein: CASSVGGAETQYF.

This clone was counted only a few times. This CDR3 reads CASRRAGGINEQFF. The CDR3 DNA reads TGCGCCAGCAGAAGGGCGGGAGGTATCAATGAGCAGTTCTTC. The chain uses TRBV5-1 and TRBJ2-1; 8 bases are shared with TRBD2. Looked up from germline, CDR1 is SGHRS and CDR2 is YFSETQ. This CDR3 contains 14 residues. V gave up 5 bases and J gave up 6 bases; unmatched junction bases: 7.